The 27 T cell receptor beta chains given below trace back to one sample, sequenced in a study of cytomegalovirus exposure and HLA in healthy donors. Both 60 Vbeta primers and 13 Jbeta primers went into the PCR. This table comes from immunoSEQ multiplex PCR, and its TCRdb copy is limited to in-frame clones, with some not included. Of fewer than 120,000 clones listed, more than 65% were seen once; the top ten hold 5.5% to 7%. The specimen sequenced was PBMCs. Receptor source: a man aged 25-45 years in good health and CMV-seropositive.

V gene TRBV18 combines with J gene TRBJ2-2; the match to TRBD1 covers 10 bases. Unmatched junction bases numbered 6, after V lost 5 bases and J lost 3 bases. The germline gives CDR1 KGHSH, CDR2 LQKENI. There are 16 residues in the CDR3. The CDR3 sequence: CASSTTGGADTGELFF. CDR3 sequence (DNA): TGTGCCAGCTCAACGACAGGGGGCGCGGACACCGGGGAGCTGTTTTTT.

The chain recombines TRBV19 with TRBJ2-1, with TRBD1 as a possible D gene (6 bases). The V end was cut by 5 bases, the J end by 2 bases, with 10 bases between. Germline CDR1 is LNHDA and CDR2 is SQIVND (reference sequence). This CDR3 spans 14 amino acids. The CDR3 coding sequence is TGTGCCAGTAGTTTCGCAGGGGCCTACAATGAGCAGTTCTTC. It codes for CASSFAGAYNEQFF.

The CDR3 nucleotides read TGTGCCAGCAGCCTAGGAGCGGAAGTGGCCTACGAGCAGTACTTC. Translation gives CASSLGAEVAYEQYF. The chain links TRBV7-3 to TRBJ2-7; possible D gene TRBD2, 5 bases. The CDR3 consists of 15 residues. Germline CDR1 reads SGHTA; CDR2 reads FQGTGA. V dropped 5 bases and J dropped 2 bases, with 16 bases sitting between them. Filled out from reference TRBV7-3 and TRBJ2-7, the complete variable domain reads GAGVSQTPSNKVTEKGKYVELRCDPISGHTALYWYRQSLGQGPEFLIYFQGTGAADDSGLPNDRFFAVRPEGSVSTLKIQRTERGDSAVYLCASSLGAEVAYEQYFGPGTRLTVT.

This chain links TRBV30 with TRBJ2-7; a possible D gene is TRBD1 (6 bases). The CDR3 contains 13 residues. V lost 0 bases and J lost 7, with 13 bases in between. Germline CDR1 and CDR2: GTSNPN and SVGIG (reference sequence). The chain's CDR3 is CAWSVLQGIEQYF. The CDR3 DNA reads as TGTGCCTGGAGTGTACTCCAGGGGATAGAGCAGTACTTC.

The chain recombines TRBV13 with TRBJ2-7, with 9 bases that match TRBD1. In germline, CDR1 is PRHDT, CDR2 FYEKMQ (reference sequence). The CDR3 totals 15 residues. With 4 bases clipped from V and 3 bases from J, the junction kept 7 bases outside the gene matches. The CDR3 is CASSSGTGRRYEQYF. The CDR3 coding sequence is TGTGCCAGCAGCTCCGGGACAGGGCGTCGCTACGAGCAGTACTTC.

In this sample, this clone turned up once. The chain employs TRBV2 and TRBJ2-1, with 9 bases matching TRBD2. This CDR3 contains 13 residues. Trimming at V came to 6 bases and at J to 7 bases, leaving 4 bases not matched to a gene. CDR1 SNHLY and CDR2 FYNNEI come from the germline V gene. The CDR3 sequence is CASRTTSGNEQFF. The DNA for the CDR3 is TGTGCCAGCAGGACGACTAGCGGTAATGAGCAGTTCTTC.

This rearrangement joins TRBV7-8 to TRBJ1-1; 7 nucleotides agree with TRBD1. The trim removed 5 bases at V and 5 bases at J, leaving 8 bases unmatched. This CDR3 comprises 14 residues. Germline V gives CDR1 SGHVS, CDR2 FQNEAQ. The CDR3 loop is CASSQIRGPTEAFF. The CDR3 coding sequence is TGTGCCAGCAGCCAAATAAGGGGGCCAACTGAAGCTTTCTTT.

This chain joins TRBV5-1 and TRBJ2-7; the match to TRBD2 covers 7 bases. CDR3 length equals 14 residues. Germline CDR1 and CDR2: SGHRS and YFSETQ. V was pared by 5 bases and J by 0 bases, with 5 bases of the junction left unmatched. The CDR3 sequence is CASSLSGDSYEQYF. CDR3 bases: TGCGCCAGCAGTCTCAGCGGGGACTCCTACGAGCAGTACTTC.

The chain couples TRBV4-3 to TRBJ2-5; 13 bases fit TRBD2. J was trimmed by 5 bases and V by 2 bases; bases with no gene match: 8. Germline-derived CDR1 and CDR2 are LGHNA and YSLEER. The length of the CDR3 is 17 residues. The DNA of the CDR3 is TGCGCCAGCAGCCAACCACTAGCGGGGGGGCGTCGGGAGACCCAGTACTTC. Translation gives CASSQPLAGGRRETQYF.

The J gene is TRBJ1-1, the V gene TRBV7-2, with TRBD1 as a possible D gene (5 bases). The germline V and J ends were trimmed by 0 bases and 1 base, with 9 bases remaining between them. The CDR3 runs to 15 residues. From germline, CDR1 is SGHTA and CDR2 FQGNSA. The CDR3 DNA reads as TGTGCCAGCAGCTTAGCGGCAGGGTCGAACACTGAAGCTTTCTTT. Its translation: CASSLAAGSNTEAFF. The full variable domain, in which reference TRBV7-2 and TRBJ1-1 provide the parts outside the CDR3, is GAGVSQSPSNKVTEKGKDVELRCDPISGHTALYWYRQSLGQGLEFLIYFQGNSAPDKSGLPSDRFSAERTGGSVSTLTIQRTQQEDSAVYLCASSLAAGSNTEAFFGQGTRLTVV.

The chain couples TRBV19 to TRBJ1-2; D possibly corresponds to TRBD1 (6 bases). V lost 5 bases and J lost 4, with 14 bases in between. The CDR3 length is 14 residues. The germline CDR1 and CDR2 sequences are LNHDA and SQIVND (reference sequence). CDR3 region: CASSLRGSFYGYTF. CDR3 coding DNA: TGTGCCAGTAGTCTCAGGGGATCTTTCTATGGCTACACCTTC.

In nucleotides, the CDR3 is TGCGCCAGCAGCCAAGTTACTAATGGCTACACCTTC. This gives the protein CASSQVTNGYTF. The chain uses TRBV4-1 and TRBJ1-2; D remains unclear. V lost 1 base to trimming and J lost 6 bases, with 6 bases between them. The germline gives CDR1 MGHRA, CDR2 YSYEKL. The CDR3 consists of 12 residues.

V and J are TRBV19 and TRBJ2-5; 7 positions agree with TRBD1. The germline gives CDR1 LNHDA, CDR2 SQIVND (reference sequence). With 5 bases clipped from V and 1 base from J, the junction kept 7 bases outside the gene matches. The length of the CDR3 is 15 residues. The CDR3 nucleotides read TGTGCCAGTAGTTTCCACAGGGGCCGCCAAGAGACCCAGTACTTC. It translates to CASSFHRGRQETQYF.

The chain links TRBV5-5 to TRBJ2-2, with TRBD2 matching 12 bases. This CDR3 has 18 amino acids. The ends lost 5 bases at V and 7 bases at J; junction bases unmatched: 15. The germline gives CDR1 SGHKS, CDR2 YYEKEE (reference sequence). CDR3 sequence reads: CASRGRPSGGAEVGELFF. The DNA for the CDR3 is TGTGCCAGCAGGGGTCGACCTAGCGGGGGGGCCGAGGTCGGGGAGCTGTTTTTT.

The chain recombines TRBV6-6 with TRBJ1-1; weak D call: TRBD1 (6 bases). This CDR3 spans 16 amino acids. V gave up 6 bases and J gave up 5 bases, with 22 bases separating them. Germline V gene lookup returns CDR1 MNHNY and CDR2 SVGAGI (reference sequence). This chain's CDR3 is CASSPLPPQGSTEAFF. DNA for the CDR3: TGTGCCAGCAGCCCGCTCCCCCCCCAGGGGTCGACTGAAGCTTTCTTT.

CDR3 DNA sequence: TGTGCCAGCACCGGGGGGAACGAACTTAACACCGGGGAGCTGTTTTTT. Protein product: CASTGGNELNTGELFF. The chain employs TRBV2 and TRBJ2-2, with 7 bases identical to TRBD2. Trimming cost V 7 bases and J 2 bases; bases outside gene matches: 10. Germline CDR1 is SNHLY and CDR2 is FYNNEI. The CDR3 covers 16 residues.

The chain uses TRBV21-1 and TRBJ1-3; the D call of TRBD1 is as the table states it, not checked on the DNA. TRBV21-1 represents a pseudogene. CDR3 length equals 17 residues. Written as DNA, the CDR3 is TGTGCCAGCAGCAACCGCCTCAGGCCAATCTCTGGAAACACCATATATTTT. Its translation: CASSNRLRPISGNTIYF.

This clone was recorded a few times. V is TRBV5-6 and J is TRBJ1-1; D remains ambiguous. The ends were cut back, 2 bases at V and 8 bases at J, with 10 bases in the middle. The CDR3 consists of 12 residues. Germline CDR1 is SGHDT and CDR2 is YYEEEE. CDR3 in amino acids: CASSLDSEEAFF. The CDR3 DNA is TGTGCCAGCAGCTTAGATAGCGAGGAAGCTTTCTTT.

The chain uses TRBV5-5 and TRBJ1-1; 7 nucleotides line up with TRBD1. This CDR3 region has 16 residues. Germline-derived CDR1 and CDR2 are SGHKS and YYEKEE (reference sequence). V shed 4 bases, J shed 2 bases, and the junction held 11 bases outside the gene matches. CDR3 nucleotide sequence: TGTGCCAGCAGCGGGACAGCTTCTAGGTTTAACACTGAAGCTTTCTTT. Residues: CASSGTASRFNTEAFF.

The chain couples TRBV6-5 to TRBJ2-5, with D possibly being TRBD2 (6 bases). Trimming left V 2 bases short and J 4 bases short, with 17 bases between. Germline CDR1 reads MNHEY; CDR2 reads SVGAGI. This CDR3 is built from 16 residues. CDR3 in amino acids: CASSYSFTRERETQYF. In DNA form, the CDR3 reads TGTGCCAGCAGTTACAGCTTCACCCGGGAGCGAGAGACCCAGTACTTC.

J is TRBJ1-2 and V is TRBV7-9; perhaps TRBD1 as D (6 bases). Germline loops: CDR1 SEHNR, CDR2 FQNEAQ (reference sequence). Deletions cut 1 base from V and 2 bases from J, with 11 bases between. The CDR3 length is 15 residues. For the CDR3, the DNA is TGTGCCAGCAGCTTAGGGGGGGGCCTCAACTATGGCTACACCTTC. It translates to CASSLGGGLNYGYTF. Drawing the rest from reference TRBV7-9 and TRBJ1-2, the complete variable domain is DTGVSQNPRHKITKRGQNVTFRCDPISEHNRLYWYRQTLGQGPEFLTYFQNEAQLEKSRLLSDRFSAERPKGSFSTLEIQRTEQGDSAMYLCASSLGGGLNYGYTFGSGTRLTVV.

This CDR3 is CASSLLQNYGYTF. The CDR3 DNA follows: TGTGCCAGCAGCTTGCTTCAGAACTATGGCTACACCTTC. This chain connects TRBV11-2 to TRBJ1-2; D uncertain. The V end was cut by 3 bases, the J end by 2 bases, with 7 bases between. The CDR3 spans 13 residues. Germline values: CDR1 SGHAT, CDR2 FQNNGV.

The chain employs TRBV19 and TRBJ1-1; 7 nucleotides line up with TRBD1. Trimming at V came to 8 bases and at J to 7 bases, leaving 19 bases not matched to a gene. The CDR3 runs 16 residues. In germline, CDR1 is LNHDA, CDR2 SQIVND (reference sequence). In DNA, the CDR3 is TGTGCCAGTTTACCACCAGAGGGACAGTTGGGTGTTGAAGCTTTCTTT. This translates into CASLPPEGQLGVEAFF.

V and J are TRBV7-9 and TRBJ2-3; 10 nucleotides line up with TRBD2. From germline, CDR1 is SEHNR and CDR2 FQNEAQ (reference sequence). Trimming removed 6 bases from V and 4 bases from J; junction bases left unmatched: 4. CDR3 length: 14 amino acids. CDR3 in amino acids: CASSTSGVSDTQYF. The CDR3 nucleotides are TGTGCCAGCAGTACTAGCGGGGTCTCAGATACGCAGTATTTT.

The V and J genes are TRBV15 and TRBJ2-3; perhaps TRBD1 as D (6 bases). The V gene lost 8 bases and the J gene lost 3 bases, with 12 bases spanning the gap. The CDR3 has 13 residues. CDR1 is LNHNV and CDR2 is YYDKDF in the germline V gene (reference sequence). In DNA, the CDR3 is TGTGCCACCGCCAACAGGGAAACAGATACGCAGTATTTT. Amino acids: CATANRETDTQYF. The whole variable domain, filled in from reference TRBV15 and TRBJ2-3, reads DAMVIQNPRYQVTQFGKPVTLSCSQTLNHNVMYWYQQKSSQAPKLLFHYYDKDFNNEADTPDNFQSRRPNTSFCFLDIRSPGLGDTAMYLCATANRETDTQYFGPGTRLTVL.

This chain joins TRBV6-5 and TRBJ1-1; 11 bases line up with TRBD1. J lost 3 bases, V lost 7 bases, and 4 bases had no gene match. The CDR3 covers 14 residues. Germline CDR1 and CDR2: MNHEY and SVGAGI. The DNA for the CDR3 is TGTGCCAGCAACTCGGACAGGGGGCACACTGAAGCTTTCTTT. It specifies CASNSDRGHTEAFF.

The chain uses TRBV15 and TRBJ2-1; 9 bases align to TRBD2. CDR3 length equals 17 residues. V was clipped by 0 bases and J by 2 bases; unmatched bases: 5. Germline CDR1 LNHNV, CDR2 YYDKDF (reference sequence). The CDR3 loop reads CATSRERAGGPYNEQFF. The CDR3 DNA follows: TGTGCCACCAGCAGAGAGAGGGCGGGGGGGCCCTACAATGAGCAGTTCTTC.